A selection of T cell receptor beta chains follows, all from one sample in a study of shared T cell receptors in the human thymus. Clones were read by immunoSEQ multiplex PCR, and TCRdb kept only the in-frame ones, dropping some. The data hold about 660,000 clones, with roughly 90% observed a single time. These same records also appear under a second study, on human thymus T cells.

The sequenced material came from thymocytes. Receptors were obtained from a boy younger than two with a congenital heart defect. The CDR3 runs from the conserved cysteine through the conserved F or W. A D gene is named only where the DNA matches it firmly. Some rows have no size entry. The others give once, few or many, or a class for an expanded clone.

length,size,D,V,J,DNA,CDR3
18,.,.,TRBV15,TRBJ2-1,TGTGCCACCAGCAGAGATGAGGACTCGGAGAGCTCCTACAATGAGCAGTTCTTC,CATSRDEDSESSYNEQFF
14,.,.,TRBV2,TRBJ2-3,TGTGCCAGCAGTGAAGAAGACAGATCAGATACGCAGTATTTT,CASSEEDRSDTQYF
15,.,.,TRBV5-8,TRBJ2-7,TGTGCCAGCAGCCTTAACACGTTTCCCTCCTACGAGCAGTACTTC,CASSLNTFPSYEQYF
10,.,.,TRBV20-1,TRBJ2-5,TGCAGTCCCGGAGGGGAGACCCAGTACTTC,CSPGGETQYF
14,.,TRBD2,TRBV10-1,TRBJ2-3,TGCGCCAGCACTGGTAGCGGGGATACAGATACGCAGTATTTT,CASTGSGDTDTQYF
13,.,.,TRBV7-6,TRBJ1-2,TGTGCCAGCAGCCAGGATCTTAACTATGGCTACACCTTC,CASSQDLNYGYTF
16,.,TRBD1,TRBV19,TRBJ1-5,TGTGCCAGTAGTATGGGTACGAGACAGGGGAATCAGCCCCAGCATTTT,CASSMGTRQGNQPQHF
15,once,TRBD1,TRBV7-2,TRBJ2-7,TGTGCCAGCAGATCGTCAGGGGGCCCGTCCTACGAGCAGTACTTC,CASRSSGGPSYEQYF
14,.,.,TRBV4-3,TRBJ1-2,TGCGCCAGCAGCCAAGAACGGCAGGTCTATGGCTACACCTTC,CASSQERQVYGYTF
14,.,TRBD2,TRBV19,TRBJ2-7,TGTGCCAGTAGTATGAAGAAGGGAGGGGACGAGCAGTACTTC,CASSMKKGGDEQYF
20,.,TRBD1,TRBV27,TRBJ2-1,TGTGCCAGCAGATCCATTTGGGGACCGGGACAGGGGTACTCCTACAATGAGCAGTTCTTC,CASRSIWGPGQGYSYNEQFF
14,few,TRBD2,TRBV9,TRBJ2-1,TGTGCCAGCAGCCCACGGACTAGCGGGGAGTGGCAGTTCTTC,CASSPRTSGEWQFF
18,.,.,TRBV27,TRBJ2-6,TGTGCCAGCAGTCCCTCTTTGGGGGCCCCCTCTGGGGCCAACGTCCTGACTTTC,CASSPSLGAPSGANVLTF
15,.,TRBD2,TRBV2,TRBJ2-3,TGTGCCAGCAGTCCACTAGTTGGGACTAGGGATACGCAGTATTTT,CASSPLVGTRDTQYF
13,.,.,TRBV27,TRBJ2-3,TGTGCCAGCAGTTTATTCGAGCCGGATACGCAGTATTTT,CASSLFEPDTQYF
12,.,.,TRBV7-2,TRBJ2-3,TGTGCCAGCAGCTCCCGTCCTAATACGCAGTATTTT,CASSSRPNTQYF
16,few,.,TRBV27,TRBJ2-5,TGTGCCAGCAGTTTAAACGGGACTGGGTACCAAGAGACCCAGTACTTC,CASSLNGTGYQETQYF
16,.,.,TRBV6-1,TRBJ1-4,TGTGCCAGCAGTGAAGCAAAGGGGGGGTCCAATGAAAAACTGTTTTTT,CASSEAKGGSNEKLFF
16,.,.,TRBV13,TRBJ2-7,TGTGCCAGCAGCAGCGTGCGGGACAGCCGCTCCTACGAGCAGTACTTC,CASSSVRDSRSYEQYF
14,.,.,TRBV7-8,TRBJ2-4,TGTGCCAGCAGCTTAGGCAGAGCCAAAAACATTCAGTACTTC,CASSLGRAKNIQYF
16,.,.,TRBV28,TRBJ1-3,TGTGCCAGCAGCGACCACAGGGCGAAAGCTGGAAACACCATATATTTT,CASSDHRAKAGNTIYF
15,.,.,TRBV14,TRBJ1-1,TGTGCCAGCAGCCCACGTCGGGCGGGAGGGGCTGAAGCTTTCTTT,CASSPRRAGGAEAFF
10,.,.,TRBV6-5,TRBJ2-5,TGTGCCAGCAGTTCCAAGACCCAGTACTTC,CASSSKTQYF
14,.,.,TRBV4-1,TRBJ2-7,TGCGCCAGCAGCCAGTCGGCTCGAGGCTACGAGCAGTACTTC,CASSQSARGYEQYF
18,few,TRBD1,TRBV19,TRBJ1-5,TGTGCCAGTAGGCAGGGACAGGGGGAGTTCGATAGCAATCAGCCCCAGCATTTT,CASRQGQGEFDSNQPQHF
15,.,.,TRBV14,TRBJ2-7,TGTGCCAGCAGCCAATTAGAGGGCCCCCCCTACGAGCAGTACTTC,CASSQLEGPPYEQYF
15,.,.,TRBV4-3,TRBJ2-1,TGCGCCAGCAGCCAAGTTGGGGGGACCTACAATGAGCAGTTCTTC,CASSQVGGTYNEQFF